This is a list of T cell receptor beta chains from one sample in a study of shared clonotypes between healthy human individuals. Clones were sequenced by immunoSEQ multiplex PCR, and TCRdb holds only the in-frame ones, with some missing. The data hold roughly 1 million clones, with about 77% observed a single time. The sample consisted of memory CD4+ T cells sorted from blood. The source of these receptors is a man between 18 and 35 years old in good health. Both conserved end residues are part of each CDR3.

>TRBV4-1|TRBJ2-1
CASSLGVSSYNEQFF
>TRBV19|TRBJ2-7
CASSKDRRASYEQYF
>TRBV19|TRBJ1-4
CASRDGSTNEKLFF
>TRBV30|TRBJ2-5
CAWKWGETQYF
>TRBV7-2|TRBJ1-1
CASSRTGLIPNTEAFF
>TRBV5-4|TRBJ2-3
CASSLQQDTQYF
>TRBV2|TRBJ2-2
CASSGGGELFF
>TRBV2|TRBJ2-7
CASNKGLAGSYEQYF
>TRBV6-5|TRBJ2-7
CATRQGREIHEQYF
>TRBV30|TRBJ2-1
CAWSVRGGNEQFF
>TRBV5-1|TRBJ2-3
CASSLEPFTDTQYF
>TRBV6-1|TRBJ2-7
CASSHRDRDFDEQYF
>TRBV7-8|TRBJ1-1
CASSRDSEAFF
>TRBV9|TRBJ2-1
CASSVATSNEQFF
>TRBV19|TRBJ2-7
CASSIDPNRTTNNYYEQYF
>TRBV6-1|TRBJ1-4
CASNRDRGGEKLFF
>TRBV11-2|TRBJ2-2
CASSLDLEGGESTGELFF
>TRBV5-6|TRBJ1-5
CASSTGTGWGPQHF
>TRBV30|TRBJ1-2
CAATGGGYTF
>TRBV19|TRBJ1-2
CASTLASGQGFYGYTF
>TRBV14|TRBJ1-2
CASSPHYREVYGYTF
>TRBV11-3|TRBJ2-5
CASSLDRGETQYF
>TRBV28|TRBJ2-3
CATASGTSGGGDTQYF
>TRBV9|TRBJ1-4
CASSVEGGATNEKLFF
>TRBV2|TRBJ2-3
CASTQPGGGRLNTQYF
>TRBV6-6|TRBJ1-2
CASSLDSNYGYTF
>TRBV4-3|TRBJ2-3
CASSQAVLSTDTQYF
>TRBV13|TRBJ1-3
CASSRFPGFDSGNTIYF
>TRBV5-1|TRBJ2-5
CASSLGGAETQYF
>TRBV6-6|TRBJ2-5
CASSPGQTAGKETQYF
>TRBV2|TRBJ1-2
CASRYRGQDGYTF
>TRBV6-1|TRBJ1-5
CASSEAQGNQPQHF